A single sample gave rise to the 16 T cell receptor beta chains below, sequenced in a study of T cell responses to AZD1222 COVID-19 vaccine. Here immunoSEQ multiplex PCR was the method, and the copy in TCRdb shows in-frame clones only, minus some. The repertoire holds 100,000 to 120,000 clones, around 90% seen once, with 15% in the top ten. The sample consisted of peripheral blood, taken 28 days after the second AZD1222 dose. These receptors came from an adult who received the AZD1222 COVID-19 vaccine.

The chain employs TRBV10-3 and TRBJ2-7; 14 positions agree with TRBD2. Germline V gene sequence: CDR1 ENHRY, CDR2 SYGVKD. CDR3 length: 14 residues. The trim removed 6 bases at V and 6 bases at J, leaving 4 bases unmatched. CDR3 nucleotides: TGTGCCATCAGAGGGACTAGCGGGAGTAGCGAGCAGTACTTC. Its translation is CAIRGTSGSSEQYF.

V and J are TRBV19 and TRBJ1-5; possibly TRBD1 for D (5 bases). The V end lost 1 base, the J end lost 9 bases, and 13 bases lay between the germline ends. Looked up from germline, CDR1 is LNHDA and CDR2 is SQIVND (reference sequence). The CDR3 is 14 residues long. This CDR3 is CASSIGGAGGPQHF. As DNA, the CDR3 is TGTGCCAGTAGTATAGGAGGGGCTGGGGGGCCCCAGCATTTT.

This clone was detected once. The chain recombines TRBV7-2 with TRBJ1-5, with TRBD1 identical over 7 bases. Trimming removed 3 bases from V and 3 bases from J; junction bases left unmatched: 5. CDR1 is SGHTA and CDR2 is FQGNSA in the germline V gene. The CDR3 contains 15 residues. This chain's CDR3 is CASSLQDRDNQPQHF. CDR3 coding DNA: TGTGCCAGCAGCTTGCAAGACAGGGACAATCAGCCCCAGCATTTT.

This clone was seen more than once but under ten times. The genes are TRBV3-1 (or the pseudogene TRBV3-2) and TRBJ2-1; 7 bases fit TRBD1. Germline values: CDR1 LGHDT, CDR2 YNNKEL (reference sequence). CDR3 size: 14 residues. The V and J ends lost 4 bases and 9 bases, in that order; junction bases with no gene match: 9. This chain's CDR3 is CASSLARGKGEQFF. The CDR3 nucleotides are TGTGCCAGCAGCCTGGCCAGGGGGAAAGGTGAGCAGTTCTTC.

The V call is TRBV5-8, the J call TRBJ2-7; no definite D call. Looked up from germline, CDR1 is SGHTS and CDR2 is YDEGEE. CDR3 length: 13 residues. Trimming took off 0 bases at V and 2 bases at J, with 6 bases between the two ends. In nucleotides, the CDR3 is TGTGCCAGCAGCTTGGCAGGAACCTACGAGCAGTACTTC. This gives the protein CASSLAGTYEQYF.

This chain joins TRBV18 and TRBJ1-3; D gene uncertain. Germline V gives CDR1 KGHSH, CDR2 LQKENI. The CDR3 length is 15 residues. V was trimmed by 6 bases and J by 4 bases, leaving 16 bases between them. The CDR3, as DNA: TGTGCCAGCTCTGCCGACACCGCCGGGGGAAACACCATATATTTT. It codes for CASSADTAGGNTIYF.

The rearrangement links TRBV7-9 to TRBJ2-1, with 14 bases aligning to TRBD2. The CDR3 contains 17 residues. Losses at the gene ends were 0 bases for V and 15 bases for J; bases not matched to a gene: 13. Germline CDR1 reads SEHNR; CDR2 reads FQNEAQ (reference sequence). The CDR3 DNA reads TGTGCCAGCAGCTTAGCGCTGACTAGCGGGGGGGCCCGTAAGGTGTTCTTC. Residues: CASSLALTSGGARKVFF.

This clone was seen just once. The chain uses TRBV21-1 and TRBJ2-1. TRBV21-1 is assigned pseudogene status. This CDR3 contains 16 residues. The CDR3 here is CASSKGLGRLSNEQFF. DNA for the CDR3: TGTGCCAGCAGCAAAGGGTTGGGACGTCTTTCCAATGAGCAGTTCTTC.

The rearrangement links TRBV18 to TRBJ1-6, with unresolved D. The germline V and J ends were trimmed by 6 bases and 6 bases, with 12 bases remaining between them. This CDR3 has 14 amino acids. The V gene's germline CDR1 is KGHSH and CDR2 LQKENI. The CDR3 DNA follows: TGTGCCAGCTCCTCGGACTTTCCTAATTCACCCCTCCACTTT. Protein sequence: CASSSDFPNSPLHF.

This chain uses TRBV11-2 with TRBJ2-5; 8 nucleotides line up with TRBD2. CDR3 length: 14 residues. Germline CDR1 and CDR2: SGHAT and FQNNGV. J gave up 5 bases and V 3 bases, and 5 bases lay outside the gene matches. The CDR3 nucleotides are TGTGCCAGCAGCTTCACTAGCGGTAGGGAGACCCAGTACTTC. Translated: CASSFTSGRETQYF.

This clone came up once. One junction end disagrees with the germline gene, perhaps due to a read error. V gene TRBV7-7 combines with J gene TRBJ2-5; weak D call: TRBD1 (5 bases). The CDR3 loop spans 15 amino acids. Germline V lookup: CDR1 SSHAT, CDR2 FNYEAQ (reference sequence). The CDR3 spells CASSSHRILKETQYF. The CDR3 DNA reads as TGTGCTAGCAGCTCCCACAGGATTCTGAAGGAGACCCAGTACTTC.

This chain connects TRBV7-2 to TRBJ2-1; 8 nucleotides match TRBD2. This CDR3 has 16 amino acids. Germline lookup yields CDR1 SGHTA and CDR2 FQGNSA. J gave up 7 bases and V 6 bases, and 14 bases lay outside the gene matches. For the CDR3, the DNA is TGTGCCAGCAGATCTTCGGGGGGGCCAGGTTTAAATGAGCAGTTCTTC. Translating gives CASRSSGGPGLNEQFF.

The rearrangement uses TRBV6-5 and TRBJ2-2, with D unclear. Trimming removed 6 bases at V and 6 bases at J, with 8 bases between. Germline V lookup: CDR1 MNHEY, CDR2 SVGAGI. CDR3 length equals 12 residues. The CDR3 spells CASSWTAGELFF. The CDR3 nucleotides read TGTGCCAGCAGCTGGACGGCCGGGGAGCTGTTTTTT.

This sequence joins TRBV21-1 and TRBJ1-1; TRBD1 is the table's D call and was not checked against the DNA. TRBV21-1 is recorded as a pseudogene. The CDR3 length is 18 residues. CDR3 sequence: CASSKGRTGIIRGTEAFF. The CDR3 region has the DNA TGTGCCAGCAGCAAAGGGAGGACAGGGATCATCCGGGGGACTGAAGCTTTCTTT.

The V call is TRBV25-1, the J call TRBJ2-7; perhaps TRBD1 as D (6 bases). V was clipped by 5 bases and J by 2 bases, with 13 bases between them. CDR1 and CDR2 (germline): MGHDK, SYGVNS. The length of the CDR3 is 14 residues. The CDR3 loop reads CASSNTGIPYEQYF. CDR3 bases: TGTGCCAGCAGTAACACAGGGATTCCCTACGAGCAGTACTTC.

For the CDR3, the DNA is TGTGCCGCGGCGAGCTCCTACAATGAGCAGTTCTTC. It is translated as CAAASSYNEQFF. The chain employs TRBV6-6 and TRBJ2-1; D is uncertain. CDR1 and CDR2 (germline): MNHNY, SVGAGI (reference sequence). Trimming removed 11 bases from V and 0 bases from J, with 8 bases in between. The CDR3 length is 12 residues.